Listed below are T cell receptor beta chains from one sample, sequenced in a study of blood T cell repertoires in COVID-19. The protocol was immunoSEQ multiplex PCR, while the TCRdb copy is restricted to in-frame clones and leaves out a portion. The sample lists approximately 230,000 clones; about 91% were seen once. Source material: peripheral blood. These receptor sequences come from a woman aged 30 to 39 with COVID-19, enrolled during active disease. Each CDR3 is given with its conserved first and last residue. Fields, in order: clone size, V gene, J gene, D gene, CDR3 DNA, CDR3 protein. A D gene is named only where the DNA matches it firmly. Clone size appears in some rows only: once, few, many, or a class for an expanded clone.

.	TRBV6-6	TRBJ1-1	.	TGTGCCAGCAGTTACTCGAAGAAGGGGGACACTGAAGCTTTCTTT	CASSYSKKGDTEAFF
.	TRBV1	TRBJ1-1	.	TGCACCAGCAGCCAAGATCTCTTTCCTTCGGCGGGGTTCAACACTGAAGCTTTCTTT	CTSSQDLFPSAGFNTEAFF
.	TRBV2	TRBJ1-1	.	TGTGCCAGCAGTGGGTCACTTACGGACACTGAAGCTTTCTTT	CASSGSLTDTEAFF
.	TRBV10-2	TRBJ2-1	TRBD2	TGCGCCAGTAGGGGACTAGCGGGCAATGAGCAGTTCTTC	CASRGLAGNEQFF
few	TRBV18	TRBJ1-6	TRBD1	TGTGCCAGCTCTTCCGGGACAGGGGATTCACCCCTCCACTTT	CASSSGTGDSPLHF
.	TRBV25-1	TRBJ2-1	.	TGTGCCAGCAGTGAACCCCTTCCAGCGGTGAATGAGCAGTTCTTC	CASSEPLPAVNEQFF
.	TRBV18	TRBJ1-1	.	TGTGCCAGCTCACGGGACACCCGAAATACTGAAGCTTTCTTT	CASSRDTRNTEAFF
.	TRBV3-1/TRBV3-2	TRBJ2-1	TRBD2	TGTGCCAGCAGCAGCGGGAGTTCCTACAATGAGCAGTTCTTC	CASSSGSSYNEQFF
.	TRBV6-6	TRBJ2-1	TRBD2	TGTGCCAGCAGTTGGGATAGCGGGAGGGAAGGTGAGCAGTTCTTC	CASSWDSGREGEQFF
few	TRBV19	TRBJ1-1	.	TGTGCCAGTAGTAGGCCGGGGAGGGACACTGAAGCTTTCTTT	CASSRPGRDTEAFF
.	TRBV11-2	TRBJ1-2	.	TGTGCCAGCAGCTTACGGCGGAACTATGGCTACACCTTC	CASSLRRNYGYTF
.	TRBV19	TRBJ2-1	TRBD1	TGTGCCAGTAGTTATCGACAGGGGAATTACAATGAGCAGTTCTTC	CASSYRQGNYNEQFF
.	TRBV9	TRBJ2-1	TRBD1	TGTGCCAGCAACGTACCCCCACAGGGGGCGGACCACAATGAGCAGTTCTTC	CASNVPPQGADHNEQFF
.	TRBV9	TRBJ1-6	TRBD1	TGTGCCAGCAGCGTAGGGACAGGGCTAAATTCACCCCTCCACTTT	CASSVGTGLNSPLHF
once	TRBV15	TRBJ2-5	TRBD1	TGTGCCACCAGCAGGACAGGGGGCGCAGAGACCCAGTACTTC	CATSRTGGAETQYF
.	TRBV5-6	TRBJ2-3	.	TGTGCCAGCAGCTCACAGGTTGAAGCAGATACGCAGTATTTT	CASSSQVEADTQYF
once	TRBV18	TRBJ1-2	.	TGTGCCAGCTCACCCTCGGGGCGGGATGAGAACTATGGCTACACCTTC	CASSPSGRDENYGYTF
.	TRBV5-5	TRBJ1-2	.	TGTGCCAGCAGCTTGCAGGGTGACTATGGCTACACCTTC	CASSLQGDYGYTF
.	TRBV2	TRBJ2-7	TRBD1	TGTGCCAGCAGTGGGGACAGGGTCAATAACTACGAGCAGTACTTC	CASSGDRVNNYEQYF
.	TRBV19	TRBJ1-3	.	TGTGCCTCAACCATTCAGGTTTTTGGGGGAAACACCATATATTTT	CASTIQVFGGNTIYF
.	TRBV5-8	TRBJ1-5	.	TGTGCCAGCAGCCCGCCCCTGGGAGGAAATCAGCCCCAGCATTTT	CASSPPLGGNQPQHF
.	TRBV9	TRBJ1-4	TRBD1	TGTGCCAGCAGCGTAGCGGGACAGGGGGGTTCTAATGAAAAACTGTTTTTT	CASSVAGQGGSNEKLFF
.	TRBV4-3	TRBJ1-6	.	TGCGCCAGCAGCCCTGTATCGGGGGGCTTACAATCACCCCTCCACTTT	CASSPVSGGLQSPLHF
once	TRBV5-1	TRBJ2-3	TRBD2	TGCGCCAGCAGCCCTAGCGGGCGAGGTGGCACAGATACGCAGTATTTT	CASSPSGRGGTDTQYF
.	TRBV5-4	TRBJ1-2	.	TGTGCCAGCACCCTAAGCGGGGGCACTGGCTACACCTTC	CASTLSGGTGYTF
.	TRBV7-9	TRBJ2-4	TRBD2	TGTGCCAGCAGCTACCCGCCGACTAGCGGGAGGCCCCAGTACTTC	CASSYPPTSGRPQYF
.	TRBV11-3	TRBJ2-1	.	TGTGCCAGCAGCTTAGAGGGGCGGCAGTTCTTC	CASSLEGRQFF
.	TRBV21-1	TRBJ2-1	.	TGTGCCAGCAGCAGTAGGACAGGGCGTATCGGGGAGCAGTTCTTC	CASSSRTGRIGEQFF
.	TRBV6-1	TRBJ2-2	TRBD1	TGTGCCAGCAGGGAACACCACGGACAGGGGAACACCGGGGAGCTGTTTTTT	CASREHHGQGNTGELFF
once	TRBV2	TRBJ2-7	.	TGTGCCAGCAGTGTCCCCCCCCGTCTGGGCTTATACGAGCAGTACTTC	CASSVPPRLGLYEQYF
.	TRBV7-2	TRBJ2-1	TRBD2	TGTGCCAGCAGCATTCGGGTCGCGGGAGGGCCGGATGAGCAGTTCTTC	CASSIRVAGGPDEQFF
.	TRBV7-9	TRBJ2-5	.	TGTGCCAGCAGCCCCCCTACAGGGCGCGGAGAGACCCAGTACTTC	CASSPPTGRGETQYF
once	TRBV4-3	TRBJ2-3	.	TGCGCCAGCAGCCAAGTAGTGGGCAATTTTATGGGCCTCACAGATACGCAGTATTTT	CASSQVVGNFMGLTDTQYF
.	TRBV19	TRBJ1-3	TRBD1	TGTGCCAGTAGTACCTCGGGACAGACTGGAAACACCATATATTTT	CASSTSGQTGNTIYF
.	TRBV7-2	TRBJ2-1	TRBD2	TGTGCCAGCAGCCGGACTAGCGGGGGAGGCAATGAGCAGTTCTTC	CASSRTSGGGNEQFF
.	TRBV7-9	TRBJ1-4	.	TGTGCCAGCAGTTCAAGACAGACTGCTGAAAAACTGTTTTTT	CASSSRQTAEKLFF
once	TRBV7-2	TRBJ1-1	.	TGTGCCAGCTTCCGAGGAGCGGTGAACACTGAAGCTTTCTTT	CASFRGAVNTEAFF
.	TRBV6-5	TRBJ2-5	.	TGTGCCAGCAGTCAATCCTGGACAGCTCAAGAGACCCAGTACTTC	CASSQSWTAQETQYF
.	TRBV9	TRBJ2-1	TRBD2	TGTGCCAGCACCATCCATGGGGGGGACCCTTCCTACAATGAGCAGTTCTTC	CASTIHGGDPSYNEQFF
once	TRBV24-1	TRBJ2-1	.	TGTGCCACCAGTGATTCGAATGTGGGGGGAAATGAGCAGTTCTTC	CATSDSNVGGNEQFF
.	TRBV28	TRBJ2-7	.	TGTGCCAGCAGCCCGCTCAGGGAAGTCATCTCCTACGAGCAGTACTTC	CASSPLREVISYEQYF
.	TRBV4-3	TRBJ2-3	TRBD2	TGCGCCAGCAGCCGACGACTAGCGGGGGCTGGTAGCACAGATACGCAGTATTTT	CASSRRLAGAGSTDTQYF